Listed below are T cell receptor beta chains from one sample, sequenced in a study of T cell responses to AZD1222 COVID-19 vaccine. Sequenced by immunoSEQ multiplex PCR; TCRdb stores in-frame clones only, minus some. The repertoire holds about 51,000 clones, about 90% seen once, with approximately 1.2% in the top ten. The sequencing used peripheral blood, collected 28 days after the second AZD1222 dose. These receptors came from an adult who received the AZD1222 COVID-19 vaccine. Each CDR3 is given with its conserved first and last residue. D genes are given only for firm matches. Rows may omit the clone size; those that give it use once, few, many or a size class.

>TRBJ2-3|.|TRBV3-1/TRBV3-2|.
CASSHFGGRDDTDTQYF
TGTGCCAGCAGCCACTTCGGTGGGCGGGACGACACAGATACGCAGTATTTT
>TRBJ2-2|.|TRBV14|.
CASSPKGGYTGELFF
TGTGCCAGCAGCCCCAAGGGGGGATACACCGGGGAGCTGTTTTTT
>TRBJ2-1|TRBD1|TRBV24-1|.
CATSDTGQGYNEQFF
TGTGCCACCAGTGACACGGGACAGGGCTACAATGAGCAGTTCTTC
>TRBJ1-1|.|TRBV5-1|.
CASSFVPGSSTEAFF
TGCGCCAGCAGCTTCGTACCGGGGAGTAGCACTGAAGCTTTCTTT
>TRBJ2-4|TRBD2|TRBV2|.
CASLSAGGQGAKNIQYF
TGTGCCAGCCTCTCCGCGGGAGGGCAAGGAGCCAAAAACATTCAGTACTTC
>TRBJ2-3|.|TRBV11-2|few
CASSPVVGGGHTQYF
TGTGCCAGCAGCCCAGTTGTTGGGGGGGGGCATACGCAGTATTTT
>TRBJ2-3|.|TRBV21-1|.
CASSKKGLAGEYWDTDTQYF
TGTGCCAGCAGCAAAAAGGGCCTAGCGGGAGAATATTGGGACACAGATACGCAGTATTTT
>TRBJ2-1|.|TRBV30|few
CACPSLNSYNEQFF
TGTGCCTGTCCCAGCCTGAACTCCTACAATGAGCAGTTCTTC
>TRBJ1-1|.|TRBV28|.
CASSYPGRNTEAFF
TGTGCCAGCAGTTATCCGGGAAGGAACACTGAAGCTTTCTTT
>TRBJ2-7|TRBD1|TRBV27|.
CASSRTGVSYEQYF
TGTGCCAGCTCCCGGACAGGGGTTTCCTACGAGCAGTACTTC
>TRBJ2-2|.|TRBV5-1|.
CASSLLGGELFF
TGCGCCAGCAGCTTGCTTGGCGGGGAGCTGTTTTTT
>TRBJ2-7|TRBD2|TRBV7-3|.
CASSEGIAGAPYEQYF
TGTGCCAGCAGCGAGGGGATAGCGGGAGCTCCCTACGAGCAGTACTTC
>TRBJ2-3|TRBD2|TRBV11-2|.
CASSSSGRETDTQYF
TGTGCCAGCAGCTCGAGCGGGAGGGAAACAGATACGCAGTATTTT
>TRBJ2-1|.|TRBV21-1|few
CASSNAGSRAYNEQFF
TGTGCCAGCAGCAATGCCGGATCGAGAGCCTACAATGAGCAGTTCTTC
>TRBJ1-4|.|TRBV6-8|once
CASSRASIAQRGKLFF
TGTGCCAGCAGCCGGGCTTCCATTGCCCAGAGGGGAAAACTGTTTTTT
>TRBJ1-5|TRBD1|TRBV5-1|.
CASSYGQGQGQPQHF
TGCGCCAGCAGCTATGGACAGGGTCAAGGACAGCCCCAGCATTTT
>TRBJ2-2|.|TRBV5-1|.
CASSGQFNTGELFF
TGCGCCAGCAGTGGACAGTTTAACACCGGGGAGCTGTTTTTT
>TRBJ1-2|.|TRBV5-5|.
CASSLVGQNYGYTF
TGTGCCAGCAGCTTGGTAGGACAAAACTATGGCTACACCTTC